This T cell receptor (beta chain) was captured by sequencing in a study of blood T cell repertoires in COVID-19. Background on the study: Sources were T cells, B-cell-depleted T cells, or PBMCs; the material itself was cDNA or gDNA.

Participants were aged roughly 18 to 90 years from roughly 25 US areas. Cohorts were based on clinical histories the participants reported. The germline V and J ends were trimmed by 6 bases and 0 bases, with 12 bases remaining between them. CDR1 is SNHLY, CDR2 FYNNEI, per germline. This CDR3 contains 15 residues. As handled by the study authors: Estimation of nucleated cell counts relied on the amplification of reference gene primers. Generated by immunoSEQ multiplex PCR, the TCRdb table keeps only in-frame clones and is missing some. V and J calls plus clone size are reproduced from that table; the DNA served to infer D and trimming. The repertoire includes fewer than 250,000 clones, 80% of them detected once, and around 7.4% sits in the top ten.

The chain couples TRBV2 to TRBJ1-5; D might be TRBD1 (6 bases). The source material was PBMCs or T cells enriched from blood (not recorded which). The receptor was isolated from a woman aged 40 to 50 with acute COVID-19. The CDR3 DNA sequence: TGTGCCAGCAGCCGCGGACAGAATAGCAATCAGCCCCAGCATTTT. The encoded protein is CASSRGQNSNQPQHF.